Only a few counts were recorded for the clone carrying this TCR beta chain. The CDR3 runs 16 residues. Germline CDR1 is MNHEY and CDR2 is SVGAGI. The ends lost 3 bases at V and 3 bases at J; junction bases unmatched: 6. Primers for the PCR totalled 60 Vbeta and 13 Jbeta. TCRdb's table, derived via immunoSEQ multiplex PCR, lists solely in-frame clones and lacks some. The sample contains roughly 89,000 clones, about two thirds of which appear only once. These data are taken from a study of cytomegalovirus exposure and HLA in healthy donors. V usage is TRBV6-5 and J usage is TRBJ2-3, with 10 bases that match TRBD2. This clonotype was sampled from a woman aged 45-60 years in good health and CMV-seropositive. Sequencing was done on a sample of PBMCs. CDR3 residues: CASSYRGLAETDTQYF. DNA for the CDR3: TGTGCCAGCAGTTATCGAGGACTAGCGGAAACAGATACGCAGTATTTT.